A single sample gave rise to the 27 T cell receptor beta chains below, sequenced in a study of T-cell reconstitution after alpha-beta-depleted transplantation in children. Molecular barcoding with unique molecular identifiers was used for the TCRbeta library. From the PCR reads, TCRdb called clonotypes with MiXCR, one entry per CDR3 protein. The sample yields some 840,000 distinct CDR3 sequences, 16% seen once. The sample was PBMCs, mostly from graft donor cells, taken 360 days after TCRalphabeta/CD19-depleted stem cell transplant. These receptors were taken from a male patient younger than 18 who had a stem cell transplant for acute lymphoblastic leukemia, so the T cells may come from the graft donor.

The chain links TRBV7-9 to TRBJ2-3; tentative D call: TRBD2 (7 bases). Trimming left V 5 bases short and J 7 bases short, with 25 bases between. This CDR3 has 17 amino acids. Germline-derived CDR1 and CDR2 are SEHNR and FQNEAQ (reference sequence). The CDR3 bases are TGTGCCAGCAGCCCCCCATGGGGGGCGGGGGCTCAGCATACGCAGTATTTT. This translates into CASSPPWGAGAQHTQYF. Supplemented by reference TRBV7-9 and TRBJ2-3, the full variable domain reads DTGVSQNPRHKITKRGQNVTFRCDPISEHNRLYWYRQTLGQGPEFLTYFQNEAQLEKSRLLSDRFSAERPKGSFSTLEIQRTEQGDSAMYLCASSPPWGAGAQHTQYFGPGTRLTVL.

V gene TRBV9 combines with J gene TRBJ2-7; 11 bases line up with TRBD1. J lost 0 bases, V lost 3 bases, and 2 bases had no gene match. The CDR3 spans 15 residues. Looked up from germline, CDR1 is SGDLS and CDR2 is YYNGEE. The CDR3 DNA reads as TGTGCCAGCAGCGGGGACAGGGGGAGCTCCTACGAGCAGTACTTC. Its protein product is CASSGDRGSSYEQYF.

Only a few counts were recorded for this clonotype. The V call is TRBV27, the J call TRBJ2-7; D is ambiguous. This CDR3 spans 15 amino acids. Germline values: CDR1 MNHEY, CDR2 SMNVEV (reference sequence). V lost 6 bases and J 2 bases, leaving 17 bases between the germline ends. The chain's CDR3 is CASRAQSLPTYEQYF. DNA for the CDR3: TGTGCCAGCAGAGCCCAATCCCTCCCGACCTACGAGCAGTACTTC.

This clonotype turned up a few times. The chain has TRBV5-6 and TRBJ2-1; perhaps D is TRBD1 or TRBD2 (5 bases each). Trimming shortened V by 2 bases and J by 8 bases, and 17 bases separated the two germline ends. Germline assignment: CDR1 SGHDT and CDR2 YYEEEE. CDR3 size: 15 residues. Written as DNA, the CDR3 is TGTGCCAGCAGCTTCCAGGGACCCCGTGAGGATGAGCAGTTCTTC. Translation: CASSFQGPREDEQFF.

This clonotype was seen only a few times. The chain carries TRBV7-2 and TRBJ1-2, with TRBD1 as a possible D gene (5 bases). The CDR3 runs to 15 residues. The V gene lost 1 base and the J gene lost 4 bases, with 13 bases spanning the gap. Germline CDR1 SGHTA, CDR2 FQGNSA. This chain's CDR3 is CASSLDRWGPYGYTF. The CDR3 bases are TGTGCCAGCAGCTTAGATCGATGGGGACCCTATGGCTACACCTTC.

The rearrangement uses TRBV20-1 and TRBJ1-1; 7 bases are a match to TRBD1. V shed 6 bases, J shed 0 bases, and the junction held 7 bases outside the gene matches. The CDR3 runs 14 residues. Germline-derived CDR1 and CDR2 are DFQATT and SNEGSKA (reference sequence). The CDR3 DNA follows: TGCAGTGCAAAGGGTGGGACAGTGAACACTGAAGCTTTCTTT. Its translation: CSAKGGTVNTEAFF.

The table lists this clonotype with a few counts. The chain joins TRBV20-1 to TRBJ2-1, with a weak D call TRBD2 (5 bases). The V end was cut by 0 bases, the J end by 3 bases, with 18 bases between. The CDR3 is made up of 17 amino acids. The germline V gene encodes CDR1 DFQATT and CDR2 SNEGSKA (reference sequence). The CDR3 spells CSARDIGGRINYNEQFF. CDR3 nucleotide sequence: TGCAGTGCTAGAGATATTGGAGGCCGAATTAACTACAATGAGCAGTTCTTC.

The gene calls are TRBV25-1 and TRBJ2-7; 7 bases are a match to TRBD1. This CDR3 has 15 amino acids. From germline, CDR1 is MGHDK and CDR2 SYGVNS. Unmatched junction bases numbered 10, after V lost 3 bases and J lost 5 bases. The CDR3 region is CASSEGQPWDDEQYF. The CDR3 DNA reads TGTGCCAGCAGTGAGGGACAGCCCTGGGATGACGAGCAGTACTTC.

V usage is TRBV20-1 and J usage is TRBJ2-3, with 7 bases fitting TRBD1. CDR1 is DFQATT, CDR2 SNEGSKA, per germline (reference sequence). The CDR3 has 13 residues. The trim removed 4 bases at V and 2 bases at J, leaving 3 bases unmatched. CDR3 loop: CSATGGFTDTQYF. CDR3 bases: TGCAGTGCTACAGGGGGATTCACAGATACGCAGTATTTT.

This clonotype has only a few counts. The rearrangement links TRBV10-3 to TRBJ1-6; 8 nucleotides line up with TRBD1. The CDR3 covers 15 residues. CDR1 is ENHRY, CDR2 SYGVKD, per germline. With V trimmed by 2 bases and J by 9 bases, 6 bases remained unmatched. CDR3 coding DNA: TGTGCCATCAGTGAGGGCAGGGGGCTATTTTCACCCCTCCACTTT. This sequence encodes CAISEGRGLFSPLHF.

This clonotype was seen many times. The V and J genes are TRBV7-7 and TRBJ2-1; 8 positions match TRBD2. The V and J ends lost 2 bases and 11 bases, in that order; junction bases with no gene match: 2. The CDR3 has 12 amino acids. CDR1 is SSHAT, CDR2 FNYEAQ, per germline (reference sequence). In nucleotides, the CDR3 is TGTGCCAGCAGCTTAACTAGCGGACAGCAGTTCTTC. Translation gives CASSLTSGQQFF.

In its sample, this clonotype was seen many times. This chain's CDR3 is CASSDRGSGELFF. CDR3 coding DNA: TGCGCCAGCAGCGACAGGGGATCCGGGGAGCTGTTTTTT. The V call is TRBV5-1, the J call TRBJ2-2; 8 positions match TRBD1. Germline CDR1 SGHRS, CDR2 YFSETQ. The J segment lost 6 bases and the V segment lost 4 bases, leaving 2 bases of the junction unmatched. The CDR3 sequence is 13 residues long.

With respect to this clonotype: One junction end does not reproduce the germline sequence, and a read error may be involved. This sequence joins TRBV3-1 and TRBJ2-7; 12 nucleotides line up with TRBD2. Germline values: CDR1 LGHDT, CDR2 YNNKEL (reference sequence). The CDR3 length is 18 residues. CDR3 loop: CTSSPGSGLAGRIPEQYF. CDR3 nucleotides: TGTACCAGCAGTCCCGGATCGGGACTAGCGGGTCGTATTCCCGAGCAGTACTTC.

The rearrangement uses TRBV2 and TRBJ2-5; D not resolved. The ends were cut back, 4 bases at V and 0 bases at J, with 6 bases in the middle. Germline assignment: CDR1 SNHLY and CDR2 FYNNEI. This CDR3 region has 13 residues. In DNA, the CDR3 is TGTGCCAGCAGTGCCCTGTACCAAGAGACCCAGTACTTC. As protein: CASSALYQETQYF.

The CDR3, as DNA: TGTGCCATCACTCGACAGGGACCATTCCAAGAGACCCAGTACTTC. The encoded protein is CAITRQGPFQETQYF. The chain links TRBV10-3 to TRBJ2-5; TRBD1 agrees at 7 bases. This CDR3 comprises 15 residues. CDR1 is ENHRY and CDR2 is SYGVKD in the germline V gene. V dropped 7 bases and J dropped 1; count of bases not matched to a gene: 9.

In this sample, this clonotype turned up a few times. This chain joins TRBV7-3 and TRBJ2-3; D tentatively reads TRBD1 or TRBD2 (5 bases each). The V end was cut by 2 bases, the J end by 7 bases, with 22 bases between. The length of the CDR3 is 17 residues. Germline V gives CDR1 SGHTA, CDR2 FQGTGA. The CDR3 nucleotides are TGTGCCAGCAGCTTACTGACATGGGGACCGAATCCTTATACGCAGTATTTT. Residues: CASSLLTWGPNPYTQYF. Supplemented by reference TRBV7-3 and TRBJ2-3, the full variable domain reads GAGVSQTPSNKVTEKGKYVELRCDPISGHTALYWYRQSLGQGPEFLIYFQGTGAADDSGLPNDRFFAVRPEGSVSTLKIQRTERGDSAVYLCASSLLTWGPNPYTQYFGPGTRLTVL.

This clonotype occurred many times. Here the CDR3 reads CASELRRISTDTQYF. CDR3 nucleotides: TGTGCCAGCGAATTAAGACGCATTAGTACAGATACGCAGTATTTT. This chain connects TRBV12-3 or TRBV12-4 to TRBJ2-3; D uncertain. V lost 8 bases to trimming and J lost 3 bases, with 18 bases between them. The CDR3 has 15 amino acids.

This clonotype appeared a few times. The V call is TRBV5-1, the J call TRBJ2-2; D perhaps matches TRBD2 (6 bases). The germline gives CDR1 SGHRS, CDR2 YFSETQ. Trimming stripped 0 bases from V and 2 bases from J, with 11 bases between. The CDR3 is 16 residues long. As DNA, the CDR3 is TGCGCCAGCAGCTTGGGTCTAGGGACTAACACCGGGGAGCTGTTTTTT. Its protein product is CASSLGLGTNTGELFF.

This clonotype has at least ten counts. The V gene is TRBV5-1, the J gene TRBJ2-1, with TRBD2 matching 12 bases. The CDR3 covers 15 residues. Germline CDR1 SGHRS, CDR2 YFSETQ. With V trimmed by 4 bases and J by 7 bases, 6 bases remained unmatched. This chain's CDR3 is CASSLTSGSGNEQFF. The CDR3 DNA reads TGCGCCAGCAGCCTGACTAGCGGGAGTGGAAATGAGCAGTTCTTC.

The J gene is TRBJ2-5, the V gene TRBV25-1; D call uncertain. The CDR3 runs 11 residues. The germline gives CDR1 MGHDK, CDR2 SYGVNS. V was trimmed by 7 bases and J by 5 bases, leaving 8 bases between them. CDR3 protein: CASKSWETQYF. The DNA for the CDR3 is TGTGCCAGCAAATCGTGGGAGACCCAGTACTTC.

This clonotype turned up a few times. The chain carries TRBV3-1 and TRBJ2-1, with 12 nucleotides matching TRBD1. The CDR3 runs 17 residues. With V trimmed by 4 bases and J by 4 bases, 8 bases remained unmatched. Germline CDR1 LGHDT, CDR2 YNNKEL (reference sequence). The CDR3 nucleotides read TGTGCCAGCAGCCCAGGCGGGACAGGGGGCCAATACAATGAGCAGTTCTTC. As protein: CASSPGGTGGQYNEQFF.

This clonotype has only a few counts. The chain uses TRBV4-1 and TRBJ1-2; D is unclear. Trimming cost V 3 bases and J 3 bases, with 11 bases left between them. The length of the CDR3 is 14 residues. Germline loops: CDR1 MGHRA, CDR2 YSYEKL. The DNA for the CDR3 is TGCGCCAGCAGCCAGTTTTGGGGAGACTATGGCTACACCTTC. Protein: CASSQFWGDYGYTF.

The chain is built from TRBV12-3 or TRBV12-4 and TRBJ1-1; D gene unclear. Deletions cut 7 bases from V and 3 bases from J, with 6 bases between. CDR3 size: 11 residues. CDR3 in DNA: TGTGCCAGCAAGCAGTACACTGAAGCTTTCTTT. Translated: CASKQYTEAFF.

This clonotype was recorded a few times. This chain links TRBV11-2 with TRBJ2-7; D unresolved. The germline V gene has CDR1 SGHAT and CDR2 FQNNGV. This CDR3 spans 12 amino acids. V dropped 5 bases and J dropped 3 bases, with 8 bases sitting between them. CDR3: CASSTWHYEQYF. CDR3 DNA sequence: TGTGCCAGCAGCACTTGGCACTACGAGCAGTACTTC.

This clonotype was observed a handful of times. This chain connects TRBV18 to TRBJ1-5, with 9 bases aligning to TRBD1. The CDR3 loop spans 15 amino acids. The J segment lost 4 bases and the V segment lost 8 bases, leaving 9 bases of the junction unmatched. The germline gives CDR1 KGHSH, CDR2 LQKENI. The CDR3 loop reads CASQHRDRANQPQHF. CDR3 bases: TGTGCCAGCCAGCACCGGGACAGGGCTAATCAGCCCCAGCATTTT.

The chain has TRBV29-1 and TRBJ2-3, with D unclear. V was clipped by 2 bases and J by 1 base, with 7 bases between them. Germline values: CDR1 SQVTM, CDR2 ANQGSEA. CDR3 size: 13 residues. The CDR3 coding sequence is TGCAGCGTTGAACTTCAAGGCACAGATACGCAGTATTTT. It yields the protein CSVELQGTDTQYF.

CDR3 protein: CASSFLEALPSYEQYF. DNA for the CDR3: TGTGCCAGCAGCTTCCTCGAGGCGTTACCCTCCTACGAGCAGTACTTC. The chain uses TRBV11-2 and TRBJ2-7; D ambiguous. Germline assignment: CDR1 SGHAT and CDR2 FQNNGV. This CDR3 is 16 amino acids long. V was shortened by 3 bases and J by 0 bases, with 15 bases between the two germline ends.